This T cell receptor beta chain was recovered during a study of blood T cell repertoires in COVID-19. Study-level background: T cells, B-cell-depleted T cells, or PBMCs provided the cDNA or gDNA that served as material.

The CDR3 runs 17 residues. This study enrolled people aged 18 to 89 from roughly 22 US geographic areas. Participant reports of clinical history set cohort assignment. Generated by immunoSEQ multiplex PCR, the TCRdb table keeps only in-frame clones and is missing some. The data show roughly 290,000 clones, approximately 85% seen once. The origin of this receptor is a man aged 25 to 45 who had recovered from COVID-19. The material sequenced was PBMCs or T cells enriched from blood (not recorded which). V is TRBV21-1 and J is TRBJ1-5. TRBV21-1 is noted as a pseudogene. CDR3 nucleotides: TGTGCCAGCAGCAAAGGAGGGAGCGGGGCTGGAGGAAGGCCCCAGCATTTT. Translation: CASSKGGSGAGGRPQHF.